Listed here are 3 T cell receptor beta chains from one sample, sequenced in a study of technical replicates of blood from four donors. Clones were sequenced by immunoSEQ multiplex PCR, and TCRdb holds only the in-frame ones, with some missing. The table has 80,000 to 95,000 clones, 90% to 96% seen once. Source material: T cells isolated from PBMCs. The receptors shown here come from a human donor in good health.

J is TRBJ2-7 and V is TRBV28; 7 bases agree with TRBD1. V dropped 4 bases and J dropped 2; count of bases not matched to a gene: 5. Germline-derived CDR1 and CDR2 are MDHEN and SYDVKM. This CDR3 has 14 amino acids. The CDR3 bases are TGTGCCAGCAGTTCCGGGGACAGCACCTACGAGCAGTACTTC. Protein sequence: CASSSGDSTYEQYF.

The CDR3 region has the DNA TGTGCCAGCAGTTTAATTGCTCTGCGGGACAGGTCCAACAATGAGCAGTTCTTC. It is translated as CASSLIALRDRSNNEQFF. This chain links TRBV27 with TRBJ2-1; 8 bases line up with TRBD1. This CDR3 region has 18 residues. Looked up from germline, CDR1 is MNHEY and CDR2 is SMNVEV (reference sequence). J gave up 5 bases and V 2 bases, and 14 bases lay outside the gene matches.

This clone appeared a single time. This sequence joins TRBV7-6 and TRBJ1-3; D gene unclear. Germline lookup yields CDR1 SGHVS and CDR2 FNYEAQ. Trimming stripped 3 bases from V and 0 bases from J, with 3 bases between. The CDR3 has 13 residues. CDR3 sequence (DNA): TGTGCCAGCAGCTTGAGCTCTGGAAACACCATATATTTT. Translating gives CASSLSSGNTIYF. The entire variable domain, with the rest obtained from reference TRBV7-6 and TRBJ1-3, is as follows: GAGVSQSPRYKVTKRGQDVALRCDPISGHVSLYWYRQALGQGPEFLTYFNYEAQQDKSGLPNDRFSAERPEGSISTLTIQRTEQRDSAMYRCASSLSSGNTIYFGEGSWLTVV.